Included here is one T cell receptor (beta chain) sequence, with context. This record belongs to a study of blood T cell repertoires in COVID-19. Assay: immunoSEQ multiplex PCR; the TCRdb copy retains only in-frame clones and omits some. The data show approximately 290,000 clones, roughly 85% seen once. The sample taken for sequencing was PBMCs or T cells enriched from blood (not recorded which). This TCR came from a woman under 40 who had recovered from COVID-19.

CDR3 DNA: TGTGCCAGCTCACCAGGGCACAGGGATACGCAGTATTTT. It specifies CASSPGHRDTQYF. V gene TRBV18 combines with J gene TRBJ2-3, with a tentative D call TRBD1 (5 bases). The CDR3 loop spans 13 amino acids. The V gene lost 2 bases and the J gene lost 6 bases, with 9 bases spanning the gap. Per germline, CDR1 KGHSH and CDR2 LQKENI.